This TCR beta chain derives from a study of chemoradiotherapy in HPV16-positive cancers. Study-wide context: Candidate HPV-specific T-cell clones and common TCR motifs came from functional assays in a couple of HPV16-positive patients.

V dropped 4 bases and J dropped 0 bases, with 8 bases sitting between them. Per germline, CDR1 SGHDT and CDR2 YYEEEE. This CDR3 is 14 amino acids long. Findings and limits, study-wide: During treatment, candidate HPV-specific clones and E7-related motifs expanded in tumor. For HPV16-positive patients, expanding HPV-responsive T cells associated with longer recurrence-free survival.

Over chemoradiotherapy, repertoires were sampled more than once. Assay used: immunoSEQ multiplex PCR; TCRdb lists only in-frame clones, some missing. The data show several hundred clones, about 69% seen once. As to this clone: As yet, its antigen is unknown.

Sequenced material: tumor tissue, taken from a patient who underwent chemoradiotherapy. The chain carries TRBV5-6 and TRBJ1-3; D remains unclear. The origin of this receptor is a human donor with HPV-associated anogenital cancer. CDR3 sequence (DNA): TGTGCCAGCAGCCAGCCCCTCTCTGGAAACACCATATATTTT. Translating it yields CASSQPLSGNTIYF.